The 25 T cell receptor beta chains reported below all come from one sample, sequenced in a study of T cell responses to AZD1222 COVID-19 vaccine. Data came from immunoSEQ multiplex PCR; TCRdb stores just in-frame clones and leaves some out. Of roughly 120,000 clones in the sample, around nine tenths were seen once. Here the sequenced sample was peripheral blood, taken on day 0 of AZD1222 vaccination. These receptors originate from an adult in good health.

The chain is built from TRBV7-6 and TRBJ2-5, with D perhaps TRBD2 (6 bases). CDR1 is SGHVS, CDR2 FNYEAQ, per germline. The ends were cut back, 5 bases at V and 3 bases at J, with 16 bases in the middle. This CDR3 comprises 15 residues. This CDR3 reads CASSNRVGGKETQYF. For the CDR3, the DNA is TGTGCCAGCAGCAATAGGGTAGGCGGGAAAGAGACCCAGTACTTC.

This clone was recorded once. The chain uses TRBV5-4 and TRBJ1-6; TRBD1 matches at 7 bases. The germline V gene encodes CDR1 SGHNT and CDR2 YYREEE (reference sequence). This CDR3 has 18 residues. Trimming took 3 bases from V and 4 from J; bases not matched to a gene: 13. In DNA, the CDR3 is TGTGCCAGCAGCTCCCTAAGGGGGCAGGGCCGTTATAATTCACCCCTCCACTTT. The encoded protein is CASSSLRGQGRYNSPLHF. The entire variable domain, with the rest obtained from reference TRBV5-4 and TRBJ1-6, is as follows: ETGVTQSPTHLIKTRGQQVTLRCSSQSGHNTVSWYQQALGQGPQFIFQYYREEENGRGNFPPRFSGLQFPNYSSELNVNALELDDSALYLCASSSLRGQGRYNSPLHFGNGTRLTVT.

The chain uses TRBV5-6 and TRBJ2-1, with D unclear. Germline values: CDR1 SGHDT, CDR2 YYEEEE. The CDR3 has 13 amino acids. V lost 2 bases to trimming and J lost 6 bases, with 9 bases between them. The CDR3 nucleotides are TGTGCCAGCAGCTTCGCAGGCCGCAATGAGCAGTTCTTC. Its translation is CASSFAGRNEQFF.

The genes are TRBV7-3 and TRBJ1-2; weak D call: TRBD1 (6 bases). This CDR3 contains 13 residues. Per germline, CDR1 SGHTA and CDR2 FQGTGA. The V and J ends lost 2 bases and 9 bases respectively, with 13 bases between them. This chain's CDR3 is CASSLGVGGRYTF. CDR3 coding DNA: TGTGCCAGCAGCTTAGGGGTCGGGGGCCGCTACACCTTC.

The chain combines TRBV4-1 with TRBJ1-4; D perhaps matches TRBD1 (5 bases). This CDR3 region has 18 residues. Trimming shortened V by 0 bases and J by 0 bases, and 14 bases separated the two germline ends. CDR1 is MGHRA and CDR2 is YSYEKL in the germline V gene. CDR3 nucleotide sequence: TGCGCCAGCAGCCAAGATCGGGGCAGGGCTGCAACTAATGAAAAACTGTTTTTT. Translation: CASSQDRGRAATNEKLFF.

The chain joins TRBV7-2 to TRBJ2-3; the D is unclear. This CDR3 contains 12 residues. The V gene lost 3 bases and the J gene lost 6 bases, with 7 bases spanning the gap. Per the germline V gene, CDR1 is SGHTA and CDR2 is FQGNSA. CDR3 in amino acids: CASSFSVDTQYF. DNA for the CDR3: TGTGCCAGCAGCTTCTCGGTGGATACGCAGTATTTT.

V is TRBV7-2 and J is TRBJ2-7; no clear D gene. From germline, CDR1 is SGHTA and CDR2 FQGNSA. This CDR3 comprises 13 residues. Trimming removed 5 bases from V and 3 bases from J, with 11 bases in between. For the CDR3, the DNA is TGTGCCAGCAGCCCACTTGGGGACTACGAGCAGTACTTC. This gives the protein CASSPLGDYEQYF.

The chain recombines TRBV11-2 with TRBJ2-7; D is uncertain. CDR1 and CDR2 from the germline V gene are SGHAT and FQNNGV. The CDR3 loop spans 11 amino acids. The V gene lost 1 base and the J gene lost 7 bases, with 5 bases spanning the gap. DNA for the CDR3: TGTGCCAGCAGCTTAGCGACGGAGCAGTACTTC. This sequence encodes CASSLATEQYF.

V gene TRBV7-2 combines with J gene TRBJ2-7; D is uncertain. CDR1 and CDR2 (germline): SGHTA, FQGNSA. This CDR3 has 15 residues. V was pared by 1 base and J by 3 bases, with 13 bases between. Written as DNA, the CDR3 is TGTGCCAGCAGCTTAGTGGTGTCCAGGAACTACGAGCAGTACTTC. This gives the protein CASSLVVSRNYEQYF.

The chain employs TRBV20-1 and TRBJ1-5; 8 nucleotides agree with TRBD1. Germline loops: CDR1 DFQATT, CDR2 SNEGSKA (reference sequence). V was clipped by 3 bases and J by 2 bases; unmatched bases: 3. The CDR3 consists of 14 residues. The DNA for the CDR3 is TGCAGTGCTAGTACGGGACAGGGCAATCAGCCCCAGCATTTT. The encoded protein is CSASTGQGNQPQHF.

The rearrangement links TRBV6-7 to TRBJ2-3; perhaps TRBD2 as D (7 bases). TRBV6-7 is given ORF status, its function remaining uncertain. V was pared by 4 bases and J by 0 bases, with 14 bases between. The CDR3 covers 16 residues. The CDR3 protein is CASSSFGGHSTDTQYF. The DNA of the CDR3 is TGTGCCAGCAGTTCCTTCGGGGGGCATAGCACAGATACGCAGTATTTT.

The V gene is TRBV6-2 or TRBV6-3, the J gene TRBJ1-1; D remains ambiguous. CDR1 MNHEY and CDR2 SVGEGT come from the germline V gene. The CDR3 loop spans 14 amino acids. Trimming left V 4 bases short and J 6 bases short, with 15 bases between. This chain's CDR3 is CASSSAPPDPEAFF. CDR3 in DNA: TGTGCCAGCAGTTCCGCTCCCCCTGACCCTGAAGCTTTCTTT.

The chain uses TRBV19 and TRBJ1-5, with no clear D. This CDR3 is built from 16 residues. The V end lost 5 bases, the J end lost 6 bases, and 20 bases lay between the germline ends. Germline V lookup: CDR1 LNHDA, CDR2 SQIVND (reference sequence). In nucleotides, the CDR3 is TGTGCCAGTAGTCCCCTCGGGGAGGGAGGAAGTCAGCCCCAGCATTTT. Protein sequence: CASSPLGEGGSQPQHF.

This chain joins TRBV9 and TRBJ2-7; possible D gene TRBD1, 6 bases. The V and J ends lost 4 bases and 2 bases respectively, with 13 bases between them. Germline V gene data show CDR1 as SGDLS and CDR2 as YYNGEE. CDR3 length: 14 residues. This CDR3 is CASSRWTETYEQYF. The CDR3 DNA follows: TGTGCCAGCAGCCGGTGGACAGAGACCTACGAGCAGTACTTC.

The gene calls are TRBV2 and TRBJ1-1; tentatively, D is TRBD1 (5 bases). Trimming took 7 bases from V and 5 from J, leaving 14 bases between them. The CDR3 has 13 amino acids. Germline V gene data show CDR1 as SNHLY and CDR2 as FYNNEI. In DNA form, the CDR3 reads TGTGCCAGCACCCCCGACAAGGGGACTGAAGCTTTCTTT. As protein: CASTPDKGTEAFF.

This chain uses TRBV18 with TRBJ1-1; no definite D call. Germline CDR1 is KGHSH and CDR2 is LQKENI. V lost 5 bases, J lost 3 bases, and 13 bases lay in between. The CDR3 has 14 residues. The DNA for the CDR3 is TGTGCCAGCTCAGCAAACAACCGCGACACTGAAGCTTTCTTT. Its translation: CASSANNRDTEAFF.

The J gene is TRBJ2-3, the V gene TRBV30; tentative D call: TRBD1 (6 bases). Germline lookup yields CDR1 GTSNPN and CDR2 SVGIG (reference sequence). This CDR3 comprises 15 residues. Trimming removed 5 bases from V and 2 bases from J, with 17 bases in between. The CDR3 nucleotides are TGTGCCTGGGGTTTCAGTACAGGGAACACAGATACGCAGTATTTT. It specifies CAWGFSTGNTDTQYF.

The chain is built from TRBV28 and TRBJ1-2; 7 positions agree with TRBD1. The CDR3 contains 15 residues. The V segment lost 4 bases and the J segment 8 bases; nucleotides outside the gene matches: 13. CDR1 MDHEN and CDR2 SYDVKM come from the germline V gene. DNA for the CDR3: TGTGCCAGCAGTTCGAACCCGACAGGGCTGGGGGGCTACACCTTC. It translates to CASSSNPTGLGGYTF.

J is TRBJ2-3 and V is TRBV12-3 or TRBV12-4; no reliable D call. The CDR3 is made up of 11 amino acids. Deletions cut 1 base from V and 7 bases from J, with 3 bases between. In nucleotides, the CDR3 is TGTGCCAGCAGTTTAGGTAATACGCAGTATTTT. It is translated as CASSLGNTQYF.

The genes are TRBV11-3 and TRBJ2-1, with 12 nucleotides matching TRBD2. After removal of 1 base from V and 10 bases from J, the junction contained 11 bases not matched to a gene. The germline V gene encodes CDR1 SGHNT and CDR2 YENEEA. The CDR3 runs 17 residues. CDR3 protein: CASSLGSGTSGSTEQFF. DNA of the CDR3: TGTGCCAGCAGCTTAGGTTCCGGGACTAGCGGGTCCACGGAGCAGTTCTTC. Using reference TRBV11-3 and TRBJ2-1 for the parts outside the CDR3, the full variable domain is EAGVVQSPRYKIIEKKQPVAFWCNPISGHNTLYWYLQNLGQGPELLIRYENEEAVDDSQLPKDRFSAERLKGVDSTLKIQPAELGDSAVYLCASSLGSGTSGSTEQFFGPGTRLTVL.

This chain joins TRBV5-1 and TRBJ2-3; 7 bases align to TRBD1. Per germline, CDR1 SGHRS and CDR2 YFSETQ. CDR3 size: 15 residues. J was trimmed by 2 bases and V by 0 bases; bases with no gene match: 3. Here the CDR3 DNA reads TGCGCCAGCAGCTTGGGGGACAGCTACACAGATACGCAGTATTTT. Translated: CASSLGDSYTDTQYF.

The chain links TRBV9 to TRBJ2-3; TRBD2 matches 7 bases. In germline, CDR1 is SGDLS, CDR2 YYNGEE. V was clipped by 0 bases and J by 0 bases; unmatched bases: 19. The CDR3 is made up of 21 amino acids. The CDR3 spells CASSVDPLGLGGGFSTDTQYF. The CDR3 region has the DNA TGTGCCAGCAGCGTAGACCCGTTGGGACTCGGCGGGGGATTTAGCACAGATACGCAGTATTTT.

The genes are TRBV6-4 and TRBJ2-1; D may be TRBD2 (7 bases). This CDR3 has 14 residues. V was trimmed by 2 bases and J by 6 bases, leaving 11 bases between them. The germline V gene encodes CDR1 MRHNA and CDR2 SNTAGT. The CDR3 DNA reads TGTGCCAGCAGTGACGAAGGGGGGGTCAATGAGCAGTTCTTC. Its translation: CASSDEGGVNEQFF.

The V call is TRBV7-9, the J call TRBJ2-5, with 8 bases fitting TRBD2. Germline V gives CDR1 SEHNR, CDR2 FQNEAQ (reference sequence). The CDR3 runs to 16 residues. Losses at the gene ends were 5 bases for V and 5 bases for J; bases not matched to a gene: 13. CDR3 region: CASSPRGSGSGETQYF. For the CDR3, the DNA is TGTGCCAGCAGCCCCCGGGGGAGCGGGAGTGGCGAGACCCAGTACTTC.

The chain links TRBV30 to TRBJ1-1, with no clear D. Germline V lookup: CDR1 GTSNPN, CDR2 SVGIG (reference sequence). The V end lost 1 base, the J end lost 6 bases, and 15 bases lay between the germline ends. The CDR3 sequence is 14 residues long. CDR3 coding DNA: TGTGCCTGGAGTGAAGGGCGGACCCACGCTGAAGCTTTCTTT. Amino acids: CAWSEGRTHAEAFF.